The source of this T cell receptor (beta chain) is a study of T-cell reconstitution after alpha-beta-depleted transplantation in children (dated by TCRdb to the mid-2010s). Background on the whole study: The study quantitatively tracked T-cell immune reconstitution after TCRalphabeta/CD19-depleted allogeneic hematopoietic cell transplantation in children using TCR repertoire profiling.

The library was generated by PCR. TCRdb shows the sequencer as Illumina HiSeq 2500. TCR libraries were prepared with molecular barcoding, using unique molecular identifiers to normalize TCRbeta repertoire quantification. TCRdb reanalyzed the raw reads on its own, using fastp at Q25 for trimming and MiXCR for clone calling, and kept in-frame beta chains. Entries are consolidated by CDR3 protein sequence, retaining the most common genes and DNA. This sample is represented by approximately 390,000 distinct CDR3 sequences; about a tenth of them were singletons. The ten most abundant clones make up about 5% of the sample. V is cut back by 5 bases and J by 5 bases, with 10 bases in the junction unmatched. Including cysteine and phenylalanine, the CDR3 has 15 amino acids. Only CDR3 DNA remains: 45 bases, in frame from the first base. CDR1 and CDR2 were assigned from the germline V gene (reference sequence) as DFQATT and SNEGSKA.

This clonotype came up a few times. It lacks a known antigen. No quality values exist for individual bases; no much larger clone is one base distant. Sequenced here: PBMCs from the stem cell graft donor, sampled from the stem cell graft. The sequence was obtained from a human donor who donated a stem cell graft to a child with acute myeloid leukemia. In this chain, TRBV20-1 is recombined with TRBJ2-5; 11 junctional bases match TRBD2. The DNA sequence reads TGCAGTGCTCCTCGAACTAGCGGGAGAATGGAGACCCAGTACTTC. Its coded protein is CSAPRTSGRMETQYF.